This T cell receptor (beta chain) was retrieved from a study of blood T cell repertoires in COVID-19 (TCRdb year 2020). Describing the broader study: Collaborator samples came from the United States, Italy and Spain and covered acute and convalescent phases of COVID-19. The prospective study material was composed of cDNA or gDNA derived from T cells, B-cell-depleted T cells, or PBMCs. Deeply sampled blood TCRbeta repertoires from subjects exposed to, actively infected with, or recovered from COVID-19 were included in the dataset. A freely available public database, intended as a resource for researchers studying the immune response to SARS-CoV-2, is where the repertoires were released. Samples were obtained from the ongoing ImmuneRACE study (first 160 participants) and from 1,254 subjects provided by 6 global collaborators. Nearly every sample came with metadata listing a de-identified subject ID, COVID-19 status, age in years and sex. HLA class I and class II types, where available, came from metadata supplied by the sample provider rather than from assay-based typing. General study outcomes and caveats: The quantity of clinical and demographic metadata differed by source and by participant and was supplied without curation.

One collaborating source in Seattle enrolled patients during active infection and followed them longitudinally through the course of disease. Whole blood was collected in K2EDTA tubes by collaborating institutions according to the institutions' own protocols. Collaborator samples were shipped for TCRbeta analysis as frozen whole blood, isolated PBMCs, or DNA extracted from either sample type. In regard to this clone: Its antigen is unknown. Base quality data are lacking; no much larger clone is found one base away.

The CDR3 has 15 amino acids, counting the end cysteine and phenylalanine. Just CDR3 DNA is preserved here, 45 bases in frame from base 1. Reading the germline V gene (reference sequence) gives CDR1 SEHNR and CDR2 FQNEAQ. V is clipped by 4 bases and J by 0 bases, and the sequence between their germline boundaries is 10 bases long. The immunoSEQ Assay, a bias-controlled multiplex PCR, was used to amplify TCRbeta CDR3 regions from genomic DNA. The published analysis was carried out like this. Nucleated cell counts per sample were estimated from amplification of reference gene primers within the assay. Sequence reads were collapsed and filtered to measure the absolute abundance of every unique TCRbeta CDR3 rearrangement. Productive Simpson clonality was computed per sample as the square root of Simpson's diversity index over productive rearrangements. TCRdb limited this immuneACCESS table to in-frame rearrangements with V and J called. A share of clones is missing; checked studies link under half to unresolved V genes, and the rest is unexplained. V, J and clone size reflect that table, while D and trimming were determined from the DNA. For this sample there are fewer than 350,000 clones; 80% to 90% appear just once. Of the sample, around 13% falls within the top ten clones.

The sample comprised peripheral blood. The V gene is TRBV7-9 and the J gene is TRBJ1-5; D gene: possibly TRBD1, on 5 matching bases. The source of this sequence is a woman between 65 and 79 years old with COVID-19, enrolled during active disease. At the DNA level, the sequence is TGTGCCAGCAGCTCTTCAGGGCATAGCAATCAGCCCCAGCATTTT. This translates into CASSSSGHSNQPQHF.